What follows describes a single T cell receptor beta chain. No antigen is known for it. No per-base quality is available; no much larger clone lies one base away. The CDR3 regions of human TCRbeta chains were subjected to immunosequencing. The authors' pipeline ran thus. TCRs in the repertoires were matched against a reference library of SARS-CoV-2-specific TCRs that had been generated with the MIRA antigen-specificity platform. Breadth was defined as the fraction of unique TCRs that were SARS-CoV-2-associated, and depth was defined as the fraction of total T cells that were SARS-CoV-2-associated. Each spike-specific TCR was assigned to its reactive spike region and to a CD4 or CD8 class using the MIRA data. Log10-transformed breadth and depth values were compared by one-way ANOVA with Sidak's multiple comparisons tests. This immuneACCESS table, as held by TCRdb, lists in-frame sequences with V and J called but not all clones. Of the missing ones, under half trace to an unresolved V gene in checked studies; the others have no known cause. V and J calls and clone size come straight from that table; D and trimming were deduced from the DNA. The sample data list roughly 77,000 clones, and under 95% of these were observed just once. About 7.1% of the sample is held by the ten biggest clonotypes.

Interpreted using the paper, the time point label stands for: baseline before first vaccination. What the treatment or condition label conveys for this sample: meningococcal conjugate vaccine given as trial control. The vaccinee samples were drawn from two UK trials, COV001 and COV002, one of which was a single-blind randomized controlled phase 2/3 trial testing AZD1222 (ChAdOx1 nCoV-19) in healthy adults. For TCRbeta chain sequencing, PBMC samples were collected from trial participants at day 0 and at day 28 after the second dose. This sample was included in a study of T cell responses to AZD1222 COVID-19 vaccine (dated by TCRdb to the early 2020s). About the investigation overall: A total of under 250 trial participants underwent TCR sequencing, of whom under 220 had received two doses of AZD1222 and approximately 25 had received two doses of the MenACWY control vaccine. Trial participants were enrolled by age into subgroups of 18-55, 56-69 and 70-plus years, and around 140, 26 and 57 TCR-sequenced participants, respectively, were included in these subgroups. The paper as a whole reports these results and caveats: Conclusions about previously exposed vaccinees were limited because only 5 or 6 AZD1222 recipients were SARS-CoV-2 seropositive at baseline. Reportedly, close to half of the unique spike-specific TCRs recognized epitopes lying outside the regions that are mutated in the B.1.351 and B.1.1.7 variants. After two AZD1222 doses, spike-specific TCR breadth and depth were significantly higher than at day 0 and than in MenACWY recipients. The 56-69-year group was small, and its depth increase did not reach significance, likely because of low power. Because no day 14 peak-response samples were available, the repertoires could be characterized only after the peak T cell response. Participants were mostly white British, with more females than males. The authors suggested clonal diversity may have been underestimated. The whole spike protein was spanned by vaccine-associated CD4 TCRs, and dominant responses were seen in regions 160-218 and 743-854.

The receptor comes from an adult in good health. The sample was peripheral blood, taken on day 0 of MenACWY control vaccination.

CDR3 loop: CATSGVTGEAFF. The nucleotide sequence is TGTGCCACCAGTGGGGTGACAGGAGAAGCTTTCTTT. Here the chain combines TRBV24-1 and TRBJ1-1; a weak D assignment points to TRBD1 (6 bases agree). As encoded in the germline V gene, CDR1 is KGHDR while CDR2 is SFDVKD. The trim is 5 bases for V and 8 bases for J, with a gap of 11 bases between the germline ends. The CDR3 sequence holds 12 residues, the cysteine and phenylalanine included. The DNA shown is the 36-base CDR3, in frame from base 1.